Listed below are T cell receptor beta chains from one sample, sequenced in a study of a mutant IDH1 vaccine in newly diagnosed glioma. Profiling relied on immunoSEQ multiplex PCR, and the TCRdb table lists in-frame clones only, not all of them. The table has approximately 43,000 clones, 85% to 90% seen once. Antigens of these TCRs are unknown. The material sequenced was PBMCs, taken from a glioma patient whose treatment included an IDH1 peptide vaccine. Receptors were obtained from a man aged 35 to 55 with glioma. The CDR3 runs from the conserved cysteine through the conserved F or W. The order of the fields is D gene, J gene, clone size, V gene, CDR3 protein, CDR3 DNA. D genes are given only for firm matches. Part of the rows lack a size; the others show once, few, many or a class for expanded clones.

d_call: -
j_call: TRBJ1-1
clone_size: -
v_call: TRBV6-6
cdr3_aa: CASSYRGGGTEAFF
cdr3_nt: TGTGCCAGCAGTTACAGGGGGGGTGGCACTGAAGCTTTCTTT

d_call: -
j_call: TRBJ2-1
clone_size: -
v_call: TRBV4-1
cdr3_aa: CASSQVGTGYNEQFF
cdr3_nt: TGCGCCAGCAGCCAAGTAGGGACGGGATACAATGAGCAGTTCTTC

d_call: -
j_call: TRBJ2-1
clone_size: -
v_call: TRBV10-3
cdr3_aa: CAISETGPLGEQFF
cdr3_nt: TGTGCCATCAGTGAGACGGGACCCCTCGGGGAGCAGTTCTTC

d_call: -
j_call: TRBJ1-2
clone_size: few
v_call: TRBV29-1
cdr3_aa: CSVGSGTNYGYTF
cdr3_nt: TGCAGCGTTGGGTCCGGAACGAACTATGGCTACACCTTC

d_call: -
j_call: TRBJ1-1
clone_size: -
v_call: TRBV27
cdr3_aa: CASSLIWGGAVMNTEAFF
cdr3_nt: TGTGCCAGCAGTTTAATTTGGGGCGGGGCGGTTATGAACACTGAAGCTTTCTTT

d_call: -
j_call: TRBJ2-5
clone_size: -
v_call: TRBV5-6
cdr3_aa: CASSLVTGLQETQYF
cdr3_nt: TGTGCCAGCAGCCTGGTTACAGGACTACAAGAGACCCAGTACTTC

d_call: TRBD2
j_call: TRBJ2-1
clone_size: -
v_call: TRBV11-3
cdr3_aa: CASSLVSVAGGPSYNEQFF
cdr3_nt: TGTGCCAGCAGCTTAGTGTCGGTAGCGGGAGGGCCCTCCTACAATGAGCAGTTCTTC

d_call: -
j_call: TRBJ2-3
clone_size: -
v_call: TRBV5-1
cdr3_aa: CASSPSGGTDTQYF
cdr3_nt: TGCGCCAGCAGTCCTTCCGGGGGCACAGATACGCAGTATTTT

d_call: TRBD1
j_call: TRBJ1-1
clone_size: -
v_call: TRBV19
cdr3_aa: CASREQGAITEAFF
cdr3_nt: TGTGCCAGTAGGGAACAGGGGGCGATCACTGAAGCTTTCTTT

d_call: TRBD1
j_call: TRBJ2-2
clone_size: -
v_call: TRBV4-3
cdr3_aa: CASSQNRGADTGELFF
cdr3_nt: TGCGCCAGCAGCCAGAACAGGGGAGCAGACACCGGGGAGCTGTTTTTT

d_call: -
j_call: TRBJ2-5
clone_size: -
v_call: TRBV19
cdr3_aa: CASNRGDGLQETQYF
cdr3_nt: TGTGCCAGTAACCGAGGCGACGGGCTACAAGAGACCCAGTACTTC

d_call: TRBD1
j_call: TRBJ2-1
clone_size: -
v_call: TRBV28
cdr3_aa: CASSLRGQGLDNEQFF
cdr3_nt: TGTGCCAGCAGTTTACGGGGACAGGGGCTGGACAATGAGCAGTTCTTC

d_call: TRBD2
j_call: TRBJ2-5
clone_size: -
v_call: TRBV28
cdr3_aa: CASSLAGGPQETQYF
cdr3_nt: TGTGCCAGCAGTTTAGCGGGGGGACCCCAAGAGACCCAGTACTTC

d_call: -
j_call: TRBJ2-7
clone_size: -
v_call: TRBV28
cdr3_aa: CASSLMGPLAYEQYF
cdr3_nt: TGTGCCAGCAGTTTAATGGGACCCCTTGCCTACGAGCAGTACTTC

d_call: TRBD2
j_call: TRBJ2-1
clone_size: -
v_call: TRBV15
cdr3_aa: CATSREFGKTAGGNNEQFF
cdr3_nt: TGTGCCACCAGCAGAGAATTTGGGAAAACAGCGGGAGGTAACAATGAGCAGTTCTTC

d_call: -
j_call: TRBJ2-5
clone_size: -
v_call: TRBV4-2
cdr3_aa: CASSQDPRQETQYF
cdr3_nt: TGTGCCAGCAGCCAAGATCCCAGGCAAGAGACCCAGTACTTC